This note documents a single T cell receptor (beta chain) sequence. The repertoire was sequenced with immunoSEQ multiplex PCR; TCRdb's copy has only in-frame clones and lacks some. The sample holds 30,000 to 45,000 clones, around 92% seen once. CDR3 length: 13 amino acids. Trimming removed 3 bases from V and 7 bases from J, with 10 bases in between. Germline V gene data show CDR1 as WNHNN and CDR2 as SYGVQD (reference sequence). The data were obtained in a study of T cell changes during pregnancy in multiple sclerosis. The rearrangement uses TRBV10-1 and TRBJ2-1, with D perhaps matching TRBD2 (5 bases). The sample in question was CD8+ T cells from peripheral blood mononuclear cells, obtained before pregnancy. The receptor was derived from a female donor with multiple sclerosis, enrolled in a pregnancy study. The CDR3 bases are TGCGCCAGCAGTGATAGGAGGTATAATGAGCAGTTCTTC. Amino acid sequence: CASSDRRYNEQFF.